A single sample is the source of the 4 T cell receptor beta chains below, sequenced in a study of cytomegalovirus exposure and HLA in healthy donors. In the PCR, 60 Vbeta and 13 Jbeta primers were used. The data were produced by immunoSEQ multiplex PCR, yet TCRdb's version contains in-frame clones alone and is incomplete. The sample consists of around 130,000 clones, around 72% of them appearing once. Material: PBMCs. Receptor source: a human donor in good health.

This clone has a handful of counts. The chain uses TRBV6-6 and TRBJ2-7; 7 bases align to TRBD1. This CDR3 has 14 residues. The germline V gene encodes CDR1 MNHNY and CDR2 SVGAGI (reference sequence). Losses at the gene ends were 6 bases for V and 0 bases for J; bases not matched to a gene: 5. The CDR3 spells CASRSTGNSYEQYF. The CDR3 DNA follows: TGTGCCAGCAGATCGACAGGGAACTCCTACGAGCAGTACTTC.

Worth noting for this clone: Other DNA variants within this sample encode the same CDR3. The chain joins TRBV5-6 to TRBJ1-1, with TRBD1 as a possible D gene (6 bases). V lost 2 bases and J 2 bases, leaving 16 bases between the germline ends. CDR1 is SGHDT, CDR2 YYEEEE, per germline. This CDR3 region has 16 residues. The CDR3 sequence: CASSFNTGLGNTEAFF. CDR3 sequence (DNA): TGTGCCAGCAGCTTCAACACAGGGCTGGGAAACACTGAAGCTTTCTTT.

In this sample, this clone turned up once. The CDR3 DNA follows: TGTCCTGGGAGCGCCGCGCAACGCCGTCCGGGACAGCGATTCACAGATACGCAGTATTTT. Its protein is CPGSAAQRRPGQRFTDTQYF. The chain carries TRBV22-1 and TRBJ2-3; the table's D gene call, TRBD1, was not cross checked with the DNA. TRBV22-1 is deemed a pseudogene. The CDR3 has 20 amino acids.

The table lists this clone with a count of one. The chain carries TRBV9 and TRBJ2-5; TRBD2 matches 11 bases. In germline, CDR1 is SGDLS, CDR2 YYNGEE. The V segment lost 0 bases and the J segment 2 bases; nucleotides outside the gene matches: 0. The CDR3 has 15 residues. CDR3 residues: CASSVGTSGQETQYF. The CDR3 nucleotides are TGTGCCAGCAGCGTAGGGACTAGCGGGCAAGAGACCCAGTACTTC.